The clone carrying this T cell receptor (beta chain) was seen ten or more times. What it binds is not known. In germline, CDR1 is DFQATT, CDR2 SNEGSKA (reference sequence). V dropped 2 bases and J dropped 7; count of bases not matched to a gene: 4. This CDR3 comprises 13 residues. The data stem from a study of T-cell memory formation after mild COVID-19. Findings and caveats of the study: The CD4+ clones that contracted clustered mainly within CM and EM, and the CD8+ clones concentrated in EMRA.

TCRdb re-derived calls from the 5' RACE reads in MiXCR, one entry per CDR3 protein. Here the sample spans 25,000 to 35,000 distinct CDR3 sequences, 7.4% being singletons. The V and J genes are TRBV20-1 and TRBJ1-4; 7 nucleotides line up with TRBD1. This TCR was recovered from an adult woman who had mild COVID-19 (a few samples of this study predate the infection). Cell type and time point are not known. Sequenced input: PBMCs or a T cell subset sorted from them (not recorded which). This CDR3 reads CSARQGGGEKLFF. CDR3 nucleotides: TGCAGTGCTAGACAGGGGGGAGGTGAAAAACTGTTTTTT.